Each of the 19 T cell receptor beta chains below was sequenced from the same sample in a study of blood T cells in healthy people across ages. A second PCR, run for roughly 7 to 11 cycles, used a sample-barcoded 5' primer plus a J-beta primer mix. Via MiXCR, TCRdb re-called the 5' RACE reads, giving one row per CDR3 protein. The sample shows 550,000 to 700,000 distinct CDR3 sequences, roughly a quarter of them seen only once. Material: blood. The source of these receptors is a woman in her 70s in good health.

This sequence joins TRBV27 and TRBJ2-5; 12 nucleotides agree with TRBD2. The junction had 4 bases not matched to a gene; V was cut back by 3 bases and J by 5 bases. Germline CDR1 is MNHEY and CDR2 is SMNVEV (reference sequence). This CDR3 has 15 amino acids. CDR3 sequence reads: CASSLYGTSGETQYF. DNA for the CDR3: TGTGCCAGCAGTTTGTACGGGACTAGCGGGGAGACCCAGTACTTC.

This clonotype was seen a handful of times. The V call is TRBV5-1, the J call TRBJ2-1; D gene uncertain. V was trimmed by 4 bases and J by 9 bases, leaving 11 bases between them. CDR1 and CDR2 (germline): SGHRS, YFSETQ. The CDR3 consists of 12 residues. The CDR3 region has the DNA TGCGCCAGCAGCCCGTTGGCAGGTGAGCAGTTCTTC. Its translation: CASSPLAGEQFF.

This clonotype has a handful of counts. This chain links TRBV19 with TRBJ2-7; 7 bases line up with TRBD1. The CDR3 has 13 residues. After removal of 3 bases from V and 2 bases from J, the junction contained 1 base not matched to a gene. CDR1 and CDR2 from the germline V gene are LNHDA and SQIVND (reference sequence). The CDR3 here is CASSIGTAYEQYF. The CDR3 region has the DNA TGTGCCAGTAGTATCGGGACAGCCTACGAGCAGTACTTC.

The J gene is TRBJ2-1, the V gene TRBV4-3; unclear D gene. The DNA matches TRBJ2-5 better at its end, which makes the J call doubtful. The length of the CDR3 is 13 residues. Germline CDR1 LGHNA, CDR2 YSLEER. The CDR3 DNA reads TGCGCCAGCAGCCACCTTCTCGAAGAGACCCAGTACTTC. The encoded protein is CASSHLLEETQYF.

The CDR3 here is CATTENTEAFF. CDR3 in DNA: TGTGCCACCACGGAGAACACTGAAGCTTTCTTT. The V gene is TRBV10-3, the J gene TRBJ1-1; D unclear. The CDR3 totals 11 residues. The ends were cut back, 10 bases at V and 1 base at J, with 7 bases in the middle. Germline loops: CDR1 ENHRY, CDR2 SYGVKD.

Many counts were recorded for this clonotype. The genes are TRBV20-1 and TRBJ2-7; possibly TRBD1 for D (5 bases). Germline assignment: CDR1 DFQATT and CDR2 SNEGSKA (reference sequence). The CDR3 loop spans 12 amino acids. V lost 2 bases to trimming and J lost 2 bases, with 7 bases between them. CDR3 in amino acids: CSARQGPYEQYF. The CDR3 DNA is TGCAGTGCTAGACAGGGCCCCTACGAGCAGTACTTC.

This clonotype was detected a few times. This chain connects TRBV20-1 to TRBJ1-2, with 8 nucleotides matching TRBD1. CDR3 length equals 14 residues. J gave up 7 bases and V 1 base, and 8 bases lay outside the gene matches. Germline loops: CDR1 DFQATT, CDR2 SNEGSKA (reference sequence). CDR3 nucleotide sequence: TGCAGTGCTAGAGCAGAGACAGGGGATCTTGGCTACACCTTC. This gives the protein CSARAETGDLGYTF.

This clonotype came up many times. The rearrangement links TRBV3-1 to TRBJ2-5; the D gene is possibly TRBD2 (5 bases). Trimming pared 2 bases from V and 4 bases from J, leaving 17 bases between. The CDR3 is 16 amino acids. Per the germline V gene, CDR1 is LGHDT and CDR2 is YNNKEL (reference sequence). This CDR3 reads CASSQPPTRGIETQYF. CDR3 sequence (DNA): TGTGCCAGCAGCCAACCCCCTACTAGAGGAATAGAGACCCAGTACTTC.

This sequence joins TRBV7-9 and TRBJ2-5; D is perhaps TRBD1 (6 bases). The CDR3 spans 16 residues. The germline gives CDR1 SEHNR, CDR2 FQNEAQ (reference sequence). Trimming left V 1 base short and J 5 bases short, with 17 bases between. The CDR3 is CASSLEFIYREETQYF. CDR3 DNA: TGTGCCAGCAGCTTAGAATTTATCTACAGGGAGGAGACCCAGTACTTC.

Only a few counts were recorded for this clonotype. This sequence joins TRBV10-3 and TRBJ1-5; 8 positions agree with TRBD1. The V and J ends lost 3 bases and 7 bases, in that order; junction bases with no gene match: 8. CDR1 ENHRY and CDR2 SYGVKD come from the germline V gene. This CDR3 comprises 15 residues. The CDR3 loop is CAISDSDREGQPQHF. The CDR3 bases are TGTGCCATCAGTGACTCGGACAGGGAAGGGCAGCCCCAGCATTTT.

This rearrangement joins TRBV20-1 to TRBJ1-4, with 7 bases that match TRBD1. The CDR3 has 13 amino acids. Germline V gene sequence: CDR1 DFQATT, CDR2 SNEGSKA (reference sequence). CDR3 sequence: CSRGSLDREKLFF. The CDR3 DNA follows: TGCAGCAGGGGGTCCCTTGATAGGGAAAAACTGTTTTTT.

This clonotype has ten or more counts. CDR3: CASSLNLASNYGYTF. CDR3 coding DNA: TGTGCCAGCAGCTTAAATCTAGCGTCTAACTATGGCTACACCTTC. The chain links TRBV7-2 to TRBJ1-2; D not resolved. Germline lookup yields CDR1 SGHTA and CDR2 FQGNSA. V was pared by 2 bases and J by 0 bases, with 10 bases between. CDR3 length equals 15 residues.

In this sample, this clonotype turned up a few times. The chain uses TRBV5-6 and TRBJ1-5, with D tentatively TRBD1 (6 bases). The CDR3 is 19 amino acids. Germline CDR1 is SGHDT and CDR2 is YYEEEE. Trimming cost V 4 bases and J 0 bases, with 23 bases left between them. The CDR3, as DNA: TGTGCCAGCAGCAGAACTGCGGGGGGCCGCCCTTATAGCAATCAGCCCCAGCATTTT. Protein sequence: CASSRTAGGRPYSNQPQHF.

The rearrangement uses TRBV29-1 and TRBJ1-1, with 8 nucleotides matching TRBD1. After removal of 5 bases from V and 4 bases from J, the junction contained 9 bases not matched to a gene. The germline V gene encodes CDR1 SQVTM and CDR2 ANQGSEA. The CDR3 has 14 amino acids. Here the CDR3 reads CSVISDRDFTEAFF. The DNA of the CDR3 is TGCAGCGTTATTTCGGACAGGGACTTCACTGAAGCTTTCTTT.

The chain is built from TRBV5-1 and TRBJ2-5, with TRBD2 identical over 8 bases. The closer fit of TRBJ2-1 to the DNA end suggests the J call may be wrong. Germline assignment: CDR1 SGHRS and CDR2 YFSETQ. This CDR3 spans 15 amino acids. CDR3 residues: CASSSGLGLGHEQFF. In DNA form, the CDR3 reads TGCGCCAGCAGCTCGGGACTAGGTCTAGGTCATGAGCAGTTCTTC.

This clonotype was seen a handful of times. The rearrangement uses TRBV29-1 and TRBJ2-3, with D possibly being TRBD2 (6 bases). Germline CDR1 and CDR2: SQVTM and ANQGSEA. Deletions cut 2 bases from V and 2 bases from J, with 11 bases between. The CDR3 runs to 14 residues. The CDR3 here is CSVEPPGVTDTQYF. The DNA for the CDR3 is TGCAGCGTTGAACCCCCGGGAGTCACAGATACGCAGTATTTT.

The V gene is TRBV18, the J gene TRBJ2-4; D is ambiguous. The CDR3 runs to 14 residues. V lost 3 bases and J 0 bases, leaving 6 bases between the germline ends. CDR1 KGHSH and CDR2 LQKENI come from the germline V gene. CDR3 amino acids: CASSPQVAKNIQYF. The CDR3 region has the DNA TGTGCCAGCTCACCGCAGGTAGCCAAAAACATTCAGTACTTC. Looking up the rest from reference TRBV18 and TRBJ2-4 gives the full variable domain: NAGVMQNPRHLVRRRGQEARLRCSPMKGHSHVYWYRQLPEEGLKFMVYLQKENIIDESGMPKERFSAEFPKEGPSILRIQQVVRGDSAAYFCASSPQVAKNIQYFGAGTRLSVL.

This clonotype appeared a few times. V is TRBV15 and J is TRBJ1-2; 9 positions agree with TRBD1. Trimming took 3 bases from V and 4 from J; bases not matched to a gene: 15. Germline assignment: CDR1 LNHNV and CDR2 YYDKDF (reference sequence). The CDR3 is 18 amino acids. As DNA, the CDR3 is TGTGCCACCAGCAGCCGACAGGGGGAACAAATGGGACTCTATGGCTACACCTTC. Translation gives CATSSRQGEQMGLYGYTF.

The chain carries TRBV5-6 and TRBJ2-4; D unresolved. Germline CDR1 and CDR2: SGHDT and YYEEEE. The CDR3 loop spans 13 amino acids. V was cut by 4 bases and J by 3 bases, with 8 bases left in between. CDR3 bases: TGTGCCAGCAGCCTGATAGGCAAAAACATTCAGTACTTC. Translation: CASSLIGKNIQYF.